This TCR beta chain was obtained from a study of blood T cell repertoires in COVID-19. Study as a whole: The United States, Italy and Spain provided the acute and convalescent COVID-19 samples. In each case, the material was cDNA or gDNA derived from T cells, B-cell-depleted T cells, or PBMCs.

Using immunoSEQ multiplex PCR, the repertoire was profiled, and TCRdb retains in-frame clones only, with some absent. The table has under 400,000 clones, about 91% seen once; the top ten hold 1.5% to 2%. Germline V gene lookup returns CDR1 SNHLY and CDR2 FYNNEI. The length of the CDR3 is 13 residues. V was shortened by 9 bases and J by 10 bases, with 19 bases between the two germline ends. This chain links TRBV2 with TRBJ2-1; weak D call: TRBD1 (6 bases). Sequencing was done on a sample of peripheral blood. This TCR was sampled from a woman in her twenties or thirties with COVID-19, enrolled during active disease. This CDR3 is CASLTTGVGEQFF. The CDR3 bases are TGTGCCAGTCTCACGACAGGCGTAGGAGAGCAGTTCTTC.